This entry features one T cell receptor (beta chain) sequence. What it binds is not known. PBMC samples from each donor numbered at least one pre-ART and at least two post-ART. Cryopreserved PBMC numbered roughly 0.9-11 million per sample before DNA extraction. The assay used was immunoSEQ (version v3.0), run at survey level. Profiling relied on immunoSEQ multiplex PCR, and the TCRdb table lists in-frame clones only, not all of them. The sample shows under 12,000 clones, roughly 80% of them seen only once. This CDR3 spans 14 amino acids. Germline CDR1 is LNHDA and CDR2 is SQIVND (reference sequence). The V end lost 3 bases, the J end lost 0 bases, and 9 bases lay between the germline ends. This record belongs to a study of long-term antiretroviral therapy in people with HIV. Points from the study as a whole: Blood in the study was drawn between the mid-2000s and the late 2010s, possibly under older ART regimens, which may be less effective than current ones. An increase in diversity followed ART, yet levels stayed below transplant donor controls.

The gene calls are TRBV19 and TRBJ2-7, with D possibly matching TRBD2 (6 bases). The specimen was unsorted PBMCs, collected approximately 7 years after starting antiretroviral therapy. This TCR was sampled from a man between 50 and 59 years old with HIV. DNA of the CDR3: TGTGCCAGTAGTATTGGGGGGAGCTCCTACGAGCAGTACTTC. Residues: CASSIGGSSYEQYF.